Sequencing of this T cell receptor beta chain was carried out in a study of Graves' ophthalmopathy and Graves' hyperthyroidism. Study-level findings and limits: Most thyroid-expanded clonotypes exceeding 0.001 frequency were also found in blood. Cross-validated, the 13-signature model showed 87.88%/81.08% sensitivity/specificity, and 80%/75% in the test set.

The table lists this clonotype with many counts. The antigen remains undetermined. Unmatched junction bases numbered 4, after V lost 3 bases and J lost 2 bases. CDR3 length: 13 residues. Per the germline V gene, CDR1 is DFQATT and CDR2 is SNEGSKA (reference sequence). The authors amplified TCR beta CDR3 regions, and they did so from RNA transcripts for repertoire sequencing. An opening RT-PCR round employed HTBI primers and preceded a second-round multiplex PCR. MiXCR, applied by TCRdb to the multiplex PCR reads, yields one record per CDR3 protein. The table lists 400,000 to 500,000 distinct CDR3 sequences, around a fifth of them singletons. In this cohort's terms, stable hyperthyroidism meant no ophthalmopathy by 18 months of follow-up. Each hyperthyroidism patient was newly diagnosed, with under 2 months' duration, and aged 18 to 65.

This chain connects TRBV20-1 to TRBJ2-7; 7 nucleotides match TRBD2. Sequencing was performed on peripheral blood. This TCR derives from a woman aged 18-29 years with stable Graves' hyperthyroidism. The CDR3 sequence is CSASKGTTYEQYF. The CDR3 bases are TGCAGTGCTAGTAAGGGGACTACCTACGAGCAGTACTTC.